This T cell receptor beta chain was obtained from a study of cytomegalovirus exposure and HLA in healthy donors. Study in general: HLA-typed donors were the source of around 77 million unique TCRs held in an early data release. Study conclusions and caveats: Links to common viral pathogens appeared, in a later analysis, for several of the most significant clusters. Indistinguishable V segments such as TRBV6-2 and TRBV6-3 were excluded. Cytomegalovirus status was reportedly diagnosed by the classifier with high sensitivity and specificity.

Points on this clone: Its target is not known.

Per the germline V gene, CDR1 is MNHNS and CDR2 is SASEGT. Trimming removed 7 bases from V and 12 bases from J, with 24 bases in between. The CDR3 runs to 14 residues. With 60 Vbeta and 13 Jbeta primers, the PCR was carried out. Method: immunoSEQ multiplex PCR; TCRdb's copy keeps in-frame clones and lacks some. The data show roughly 190,000 clones, with roughly 80% seen just once and 1.6% held by the top ten. This clonotype was obtained from a woman under 30 in good health and CMV-seronegative. The sequenced sample consisted of PBMCs. The V and J genes are TRBV6-1 and TRBJ1-1; D might be TRBD1 (5 bases). The CDR3 DNA reads TGTGCCAGCATCAAGAACGGGCAGGGAGGGGAACCTTTCTTT. Translating it yields CASIKNGQGGEPFF.